Listed below are T cell receptor beta chains from one sample, sequenced in a study of CD4 T cells in relation to SARS-CoV-2 and coronaviruses. No antigen has been assigned to these receptors. Sequencing was performed with immunoSEQ multiplex PCR; in TCRdb, only in-frame clones are kept and a portion is missing. The profile shows some 21,000 clones, 77% of them singletons. Sequenced material: CD4+ T cells from PBMCs, cultured in vitro. The receptors here all came from a human donor in good health. The CDR3 runs from the conserved cysteine through the conserved F or W. Fields, in order: clone size, J gene, V gene, D gene, CDR3 DNA, CDR3 protein. D genes are given only for firm matches. Size values are once, few and many counts, or a class for expanded clones, and some rows have none.

- | TRBJ2-3 | TRBV7-7 | - | TGTGCCAGCAGCTTAATCGGGGGGCTTGCAGATACGCAGTATTTT | CASSLIGGLADTQYF
few | TRBJ2-3 | TRBV28 | TRBD2 | TGTGCCAGCAGTTCCCTAGCGGGAGAAGATACGCAGTATTTT | CASSSLAGEDTQYF
- | TRBJ2-7 | TRBV6-2/TRBV6-3 | - | TGTGCCAGCAGTTTTGTCGCGGGTGAGCAGTACTTC | CASSFVAGEQYF
few | TRBJ1-2 | TRBV7-2 | - | TGTGCCAGCAGCTTAACGGTGAACTATGGCTACACCTTC | CASSLTVNYGYTF
- | TRBJ1-3 | TRBV29-1 | - | TGCAGCGTTAGACCTACTAACTCTGGAAACACCATATATTTT | CSVRPTNSGNTIYF
few | TRBJ1-2 | TRBV7-2 | TRBD1 | TGTGCCAGCAGCTCAGAGTTCACAGGGGTCCCTAACTATGGCTACACCTTC | CASSSEFTGVPNYGYTF
- | TRBJ2-2 | TRBV6-2/TRBV6-3 | - | TGTGCCAGCAGTCGACCTCCCGGCGCGGTTATCGGGGAGCTGTTTTTT | CASSRPPGAVIGELFF
- | TRBJ2-5 | TRBV29-1 | - | TGCAGCGCCCTACAAGAGACCCAGTACTTC | CSALQETQYF
- | TRBJ1-4 | TRBV6-5 | - | TGTGCCAGCAGTTACTCGGTACGGGAGGTAAGTGAAAAACTGTTTTTT | CASSYSVREVSEKLFF
once | TRBJ2-7 | TRBV11-3 | - | TGTGCCAGCGGCCCCTCCGGGGTAGGCGAGCAGTACTTC | CASGPSGVGEQYF
- | TRBJ2-3 | TRBV5-1 | TRBD2 | TGCGCCAGCAGCCTCCCGGAGGGGCTAGCGGGAGTAGATACGCAGTATTTT | CASSLPEGLAGVDTQYF
once | TRBJ1-1 | TRBV5-8 | - | TGTGCCAGCAGCTTGGCCAAAGGTTTCTTT | CASSLAKGFF
- | TRBJ2-7 | TRBV23-1 | - | TGCGCCAGCAGTCAATCGGGCAGGCTTCTCTCCTACGAGCAGTACTTC | CASSQSGRLLSYEQYF
- | TRBJ2-1 | TRBV5-5 | - | TGTGCCAGCAGCGCGCCCGGACTCCAATTACTACGCAATGAGCAGTTCTTC | CASSAPGLQLLRNEQFF
- | TRBJ1-2 | TRBV6-5 | - | TGTGCCAGCAGTTACGCGGGGGAGCCCTATGGCTACACCTTC | CASSYAGEPYGYTF
- | TRBJ1-1 | TRBV7-8 | - | TGTGCCAGCAGCTTAAGGGAGGTTGGCCAGGGCACTGAAGCTTTCTTT | CASSLREVGQGTEAFF
- | TRBJ2-7 | TRBV2 | TRBD2 | TGTGCCAGTCGGGAGGGAGAGCAGTACTTC | CASREGEQYF
- | TRBJ2-5 | TRBV5-1 | TRBD2 | TGCGCCAGCAGCACGTTGGGGCGGGGGGATCAAGAGACCCAGTACTTC | CASSTLGRGDQETQYF
large | TRBJ2-5 | TRBV10-3 | - | TGTGCCATGGGGGCACGGGCGGACCAAGAGACCCAGTACTTC | CAMGARADQETQYF
once | TRBJ1-1 | TRBV6-5 | - | TGTGCCAGCAGTTACTCGTGGACAGACAACACTGAAGCTTTCTTT | CASSYSWTDNTEAFF
- | TRBJ2-3 | TRBV4-2 | - | TGTGCCAGCAGCACCCGGGACACAGATACGCAGTATTTT | CASSTRDTDTQYF
- | TRBJ2-1 | TRBV6-1 | TRBD2 | TGTGCCAGCAGTGAAGCGGGGGGGAACTCCTACAATGAGCAGTTCTTC | CASSEAGGNSYNEQFF
- | TRBJ2-5 | TRBV19 | TRBD1 | TGTGCCAGTAGTATAGGTGGGAATGGACAGGCGTACCAAGAGACCCAGTACTTC | CASSIGGNGQAYQETQYF
- | TRBJ2-3 | TRBV5-1 | TRBD2 | TGCGCCAGCAGCTTCGCGGCGGGGGGGCTCGCAGATACGCAGTATTTT | CASSFAAGGLADTQYF
- | TRBJ1-5 | TRBV5-5 | - | TGTGCCAGCAGCTTGGGCGTGTTGGGGGGCGGGTCGAGGGGCAATCAGCCCCAGCATTTT | CASSLGVLGGGSRGNQPQHF
once | TRBJ2-3 | TRBV4-3 | TRBD2 | TGCGCCAGCAGCCAAGATCCCAGCGGGGGGGCTTCGAATACGCAGTATTTT | CASSQDPSGGASNTQYF
- | TRBJ2-1 | TRBV7-9 | TRBD2 | TGTGCCAGCAGCCCATTCGGGGGGGGTGAGCAGTTCTTC | CASSPFGGGEQFF
- | TRBJ2-1 | TRBV3-1/TRBV3-2 | - | TGTGCCAGCAGCCAAGGAAGTGTTGCGAATGAGCAGTTCTTC | CASSQGSVANEQFF
- | TRBJ2-2 | TRBV19 | - | TGTGCCAGTAGTGCGCACTACGCTTCGGACACCGGGGAGCTGTTTTTT | CASSAHYASDTGELFF
few | TRBJ2-7 | TRBV18 | TRBD2 | TGTGCCAGCTCACCGTCTACGGGCGGGGGGATCTTGGGCGAGCAGTACTTC | CASSPSTGGGILGEQYF
- | TRBJ2-5 | TRBV7-2 | TRBD1 | TGTGCCAGCAGCCGGGACAGGGGGGAGACCCAGTACTTC | CASSRDRGETQYF
- | TRBJ2-3 | TRBV19 | - | TGTGCTACCCAGGGAGCACTCACAGATACGCAGTATTTT | CATQGALTDTQYF
- | TRBJ2-7 | TRBV5-1 | TRBD1 | TGCGCCAGCAGTCAAGTGACAGGGAACGACGAGCAGTACTTC | CASSQVTGNDEQYF
- | TRBJ2-3 | TRBV9 | TRBD2 | TGTGCCAGCAGCGTGACTAGCGGGACAACAGATACGCAGTATTTT | CASSVTSGTTDTQYF
once | TRBJ2-5 | TRBV7-8 | - | TGTGCCAGCAGCCACGACCTAAGGGACCAAGAGACCCAGTACTTC | CASSHDLRDQETQYF
- | TRBJ2-7 | TRBV7-9 | - | TGTGCCAGCAGCCCCTTTCATGCCTCCTACGAGCAGTACTTC | CASSPFHASYEQYF
- | TRBJ2-1 | TRBV2 | TRBD2 | TGTGCCAGCAGCGCGATTAGCGGGAGGGCTTACAATGAGCAGTTCTTC | CASSAISGRAYNEQFF
- | TRBJ1-1 | TRBV7-9 | TRBD1 | TGTGCCAGCAGCTTCCCGGGACAGAGGAACACTGAAGCTTTCTTT | CASSFPGQRNTEAFF
- | TRBJ2-7 | TRBV21-1 | - | TGTGCCAGCACAAATCAGGGCATTTTTTCCTACGAGCAGTACTTC | CASTNQGIFSYEQYF
once | TRBJ2-7 | TRBV6-5 | TRBD1 | TGTGCCAGCCATAGGAACAGGGGAGCCTACGAGCAGTACTTC | CASHRNRGAYEQYF
- | TRBJ1-1 | TRBV9 | - | TGTGCCAGCAGCGTACACGGGTCGAACACTGAAGCTTTCTTT | CASSVHGSNTEAFF
- | TRBJ1-3 | TRBV4-3 | TRBD1 | TGCGCCAGCAGCCAAAGTTGGGTGCAGGGGGCTGGTAACACCATATATTTT | CASSQSWVQGAGNTIYF
- | TRBJ2-3 | TRBV19 | - | TGTGCCAGTAGTGAGGGGACAATGGTTACAGATACGCAGTATTTT | CASSEGTMVTDTQYF
- | TRBJ2-7 | TRBV7-9 | - | TGTGCCAGCACCAACCGGAGGGGATCCTACGAGCAGTACTTC | CASTNRRGSYEQYF
- | TRBJ2-7 | TRBV7-8 | TRBD2 | TGTGCCAGCAGCTCCCCGTCGACTAGCGGGAGTCCCCACGAGCAGTACTTC | CASSSPSTSGSPHEQYF
- | TRBJ2-7 | TRBV7-2 | - | TGTGCCAGCAGCTTAGATGTGGCCTCCTACGAGCAGTACTTC | CASSLDVASYEQYF
few | TRBJ2-7 | TRBV19 | - | TGTGCCAGTAGTGTATCCAGGGGAGGGGCCTACGAGCAGTACTTC | CASSVSRGGAYEQYF
- | TRBJ2-5 | TRBV29-1 | - | TGCAGCGTTGATGCGGACCAAGAGACCCAGTACTTC | CSVDADQETQYF
- | TRBJ2-1 | TRBV25-1 | - | TGTGCCAGCAGTGACCCCCAGGATGGCCACGGGGATGAGCAGTTCTTC | CASSDPQDGHGDEQFF
- | TRBJ2-1 | TRBV11-2 | - | TGTGCCAGCAGCCCGAGCGCCCCGGGCAATGAGCAGTTCTTC | CASSPSAPGNEQFF
few | TRBJ1-5 | TRBV4-1 | TRBD1 | TGCGCCAGCAGCCAAGGACAGGGGGAATATCAGCCCCAGCATTTT | CASSQGQGEYQPQHF
- | TRBJ2-2 | TRBV7-8 | - | TGTGCCAGCAGCTTAGGTGGGGGCACGACCGGGGAGCTGTTTTTT | CASSLGGGTTGELFF
few | TRBJ2-7 | TRBV11-3 | - | TGTGCCAGCAGCCCCGGGCCTCCCCCGTCCTACGAGCAGTACTTC | CASSPGPPPSYEQYF
- | TRBJ1-5 | TRBV27 | - | TGTGCCAGCAGTGCGAGGGCGGGGAAGGGAGCAAATCAGCCCCAGCATTTT | CASSARAGKGANQPQHF
- | TRBJ1-6 | TRBV11-2 | - | TGTGCCAGCAGTCTACTAGATGGCGATTCACCCCTCCACTTT | CASSLLDGDSPLHF
few | TRBJ1-2 | TRBV4-1 | - | TGCGCCAGCAGCCAGGAACTACCGGGACACAGCGTTAACTATGGCTACACCTTC | CASSQELPGHSVNYGYTF
- | TRBJ1-2 | TRBV7-6 | - | TGTGCCAGCAGCTCTCTTATAGTAAGCGGCTACACCTTC | CASSSLIVSGYTF
- | TRBJ1-2 | TRBV7-9 | TRBD1 | TGTGCCAGCAGCCCCGGGACAGGGTTTCCTGACGACTATGGCTACACCTTC | CASSPGTGFPDDYGYTF
few | TRBJ2-7 | TRBV5-1 | - | TGCGCCAGCAGTTATAGACAGGAACCAACCTACGAGCAGTACTTC | CASSYRQEPTYEQYF